This is a list of T cell receptor beta chains from one sample in a study of shared clonotypes between healthy human individuals. Produced via immunoSEQ multiplex PCR; TCRdb's table is partial and in-frame only. Here the sample spans 2,500,000 or so clones, less than 95% being singletons. Sequencing used naive CD4+ T cells from PBMCs. The receptors were sampled from a man between 18 and 35 years old in good health. Some clones in this sample may be carry-over from other donors' samples. Each CDR3 is given with its conserved first and last residue. Each record gives: CDR3 protein, CDR3 DNA, CDR3 length, J gene, clone size, V gene, D gene. A D gene is named only where the DNA matches it firmly. Where a row states a size, it is once, few, many or the class of an expanded clone; other rows omit it.

CDR3aa: CASSLWVAGETGELFF; CDR3nt: TGTGCCAGCAGTTTATGGGTAGCGGGAGAAACCGGGGAGCTGTTTTTT; len: 16; j_gene: TRBJ2-2; abundance: .; v_gene: TRBV28; d_gene: TRBD2
CDR3aa: CASSFSRGQNTEAFF; CDR3nt: TGTGCCAGCAGCTTTTCTAGAGGACAGAACACTGAAGCTTTCTTT; len: 15; j_gene: TRBJ1-1; abundance: few; v_gene: TRBV11-1; d_gene: .
CDR3aa: CASSPGTGVRYTEAFF; CDR3nt: TGCGCCAGCAGCCCTGGGACAGGCGTAAGGTACACTGAAGCTTTCTTT; len: 16; j_gene: TRBJ1-1; abundance: once; v_gene: TRBV5-1; d_gene: TRBD1
CDR3aa: CASSRPGTSGHEQYF; CDR3nt: TGTGCCAGCAGTCGCCCCGGGACTAGCGGTCACGAGCAGTACTTC; len: 15; j_gene: TRBJ2-7; abundance: .; v_gene: TRBV28; d_gene: TRBD2
CDR3aa: CASSPLRGFFDEQFF; CDR3nt: TGTGCCAGCAGCCCCCTTCGCGGGTTCTTCGATGAGCAGTTCTTC; len: 15; j_gene: TRBJ2-1; abundance: few; v_gene: TRBV5-6; d_gene: .
CDR3aa: CASSLSRTRFPNEQFF; CDR3nt: TGTGCCAGCAGTTTATCAAGGACTAGGTTCCCCAATGAGCAGTTCTTC; len: 16; j_gene: TRBJ2-1; abundance: .; v_gene: TRBV28; d_gene: TRBD2
CDR3aa: CASSQAVERDTEAFF; CDR3nt: TGCGCCAGCAGCCAGGCAGTGGAGAGAGACACTGAAGCTTTCTTT; len: 15; j_gene: TRBJ1-1; abundance: .; v_gene: TRBV4-3; d_gene: .
CDR3aa: CAWSVFGGTAGVLYGYTF; CDR3nt: TGTGCCTGGAGTGTTTTCGGGGGGACCGCAGGGGTCTTGTATGGCTACACCTTC; len: 18; j_gene: TRBJ1-2; abundance: .; v_gene: TRBV30; d_gene: .
CDR3aa: CASSAKGQKNTEAFF; CDR3nt: TGTGCCAGCAGCGCGAAGGGACAGAAGAACACTGAAGCTTTCTTT; len: 15; j_gene: TRBJ1-1; abundance: .; v_gene: TRBV9; d_gene: TRBD1
CDR3aa: CASISQSNQPQHF; CDR3nt: TGTGCCAGCATCTCCCAGAGCAATCAGCCCCAGCATTTT; len: 13; j_gene: TRBJ1-5; abundance: .; v_gene: TRBV28; d_gene: .
CDR3aa: CASSKTPGTTGTGELFF; CDR3nt: TGTGCCAGCAGCAAAACCCCCGGGACTACGGGCACCGGGGAGCTGTTTTTT; len: 17; j_gene: TRBJ2-2; abundance: once; v_gene: TRBV11-2; d_gene: TRBD2
CDR3aa: CASRGDRLLHF; CDR3nt: TGTGCCAGCAGGGGGGACCGGCTACTCCACTTT; len: 11; j_gene: TRBJ1-6; abundance: .; v_gene: TRBV25-1; d_gene: .
CDR3aa: CASSPRQTLSYEQYF; CDR3nt: TGTGCCAGCAGCCCACGACAGACCCTCTCCTACGAGCAGTACTTC; len: 15; j_gene: TRBJ2-7; abundance: .; v_gene: TRBV7-2; d_gene: .
CDR3aa: CSVAGGVQETQYF; CDR3nt: TGCAGCGTGGCCGGGGGGGTCCAAGAGACCCAGTACTTC; len: 13; j_gene: TRBJ2-5; abundance: .; v_gene: TRBV29-1; d_gene: TRBD2
CDR3aa: CASRGGGSGNSPLHF; CDR3nt: TGCGCCAGCAGGGGCGGAGGATCGGGTAATTCACCCCTCCACTTT; len: 15; j_gene: TRBJ1-6; abundance: .; v_gene: TRBV4-3; d_gene: .
CDR3aa: CAISEVASTDTQYF; CDR3nt: TGTGCCATCAGTGAGGTGGCTAGCACAGATACGCAGTATTTT; len: 14; j_gene: TRBJ2-3; abundance: .; v_gene: TRBV10-3; d_gene: .